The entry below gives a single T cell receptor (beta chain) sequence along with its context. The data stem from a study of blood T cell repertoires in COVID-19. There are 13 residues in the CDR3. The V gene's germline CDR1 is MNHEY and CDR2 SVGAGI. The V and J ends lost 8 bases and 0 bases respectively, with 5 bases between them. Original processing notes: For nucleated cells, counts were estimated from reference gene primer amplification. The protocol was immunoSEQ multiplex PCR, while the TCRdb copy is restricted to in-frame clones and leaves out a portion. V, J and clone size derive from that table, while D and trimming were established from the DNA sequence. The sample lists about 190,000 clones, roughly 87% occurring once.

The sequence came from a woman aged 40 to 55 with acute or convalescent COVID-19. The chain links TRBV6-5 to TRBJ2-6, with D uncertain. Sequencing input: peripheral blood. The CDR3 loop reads CASYYSGANVLTF. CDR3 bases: TGTGCCAGCTACTACTCTGGGGCCAACGTCCTGACTTTC.